The text below deals with one T cell receptor beta chain. Germline loops: CDR1 SEHNR, CDR2 FQNEAQ (reference sequence). This CDR3 has 10 residues. The V gene lost 8 bases and the J gene lost 9 bases, with 8 bases spanning the gap. Noted time point: pre-sensitization, week 0. As for treatment: therapeutic diphenylcyclopropenone sensitization with weekly scalp DPC. The data derive from a study of human T cells and chemical hapten exposure. The overall study: Alopecia universalis, totalis or areata was present in patients who were mostly female.

TCRdb used MiXCR to reprocess the RACE reads, holding one entry per CDR3 protein. The repertoire includes around 350,000 distinct CDR3 sequences, approximately 5% of them detected once, and over 7% sits in the top ten. V and J are TRBV7-9 and TRBJ2-1; weak D call: TRBD2 (5 bases). The specimen was whole blood, collected in connection with sensitization to the hapten diphenylcyclopropenone (DPC). This TCR came from a woman between 18 and 30 years old with alopecia areata. Some clones in this sample may be carry-over from other donors' samples. The CDR3 is CASSGFEQFF. In nucleotides, the CDR3 is TGTGCCAGCTCGGGGTTTGAGCAGTTCTTC.